Below, one T cell receptor (beta chain) is given with its context. Antigen unknown. Trimming took off 6 bases at V and 7 bases at J, with 18 bases between the two ends. Germline CDR1 and CDR2: SNHLY and FYNNEI. This CDR3 has 14 amino acids. The data belong to a study of a mutant IDH1 vaccine in newly diagnosed glioma. About the study: There were about 60% males and 37.5% females among treated patients, whose mean age was 40.4 years. Most patients had received both radiotherapy and temozolomide, the prior options being radiotherapy, temozolomide, or both. Study conclusions and caveats: In about 93% of patients, immune responses induced by the vaccine occurred.

Here immunoSEQ multiplex PCR was the method, and the copy in TCRdb shows in-frame clones only, minus some. The data show about 46,000 clones, around 80% seen once. The sample's time point: baseline, week 1 (first vaccination visit). Noted treatment: pre-vaccination baseline after standard-of-care therapy. Each donor presented with a new WHO grade 3 or 4 astrocytoma that tested IDH1-mutant and showed ATRX loss. The chain has TRBV2 and TRBJ1-2, with D perhaps matching TRBD1 (6 bases). This TCR derives from a woman aged 40 to 50 with glioma. Here the sequenced sample was PBMCs, taken from a glioma patient treated with radiotherapy, temozolomide or both. The CDR3 DNA reads TGTGCCAGCAGCGGGGGGGCTGGGCTAGGTGGCTACACCTTC. It specifies CASSGGAGLGGYTF.